This T cell receptor (beta chain) was recovered during a study of identical twins (dated by TCRdb to the mid-2010s). About the full investigation: To test whether fetal clonotypes persist, this study deep-sequenced TCR alpha and beta repertoires from monozygotic twins, from unrelated adults of various ages, and from cord blood. To rule out contamination, the twin experiments were replicated at different times with different library preparation protocols.

The library was prepared using 5' RACE. The sequencing machine was an Illumina HiSeq 2000. A universal primer binding site was added through template switching, and the final cDNA carried a unique molecular identifier so that TCR cDNA molecules could be counted accurately. First-strand cDNA for TCR alpha and beta chains was synthesized from specific primers in the conserved constant-segment region. To control for contamination, every cDNA library carried two barcodes: a SMART-Mk sample barcode plus Illumina barcodes. TruSeq adapter sequences and Illumina sample barcodes were added in two successive PCR steps. Sequencing of the TCR alpha and beta cDNA libraries was done on the Illumina HiSeq platform using custom primers. On the study's bioinformatics: MiGEC processed the raw reads to extract unique molecular identifiers, while MiXCR was used to determine the CDR3 positions. Recombination models were inferred per individual with the repgenHMM and IGoR tools using an EM algorithm. The tcR package in R was used for shared clonotype analysis, with sharing normalized by the product of cloneset sizes. To study raw recombination without the effects of thymic and clonal selection, out-of-frame nonproductive sequences were analyzed. TCRdb trimmed the raw reads at Q25, called clones with MiXCR and kept productive beta chains. Each entry is one CDR3 protein sequence, shown with its most common DNA and genes. TCRdb, not the authors, supplied the V and J calls. This sample lists 1.5 million or so distinct CDR3 sequences; around 29% were detected once. The ten largest clones capture more than 0.25% of the sample.

This clonotype was counted only a few times. The clone's antigen remains unknown. The input lacks base qualities; no much larger clone sits a single base away. Every donor in the study was a healthy Caucasian. What the research found in general, with its limitations: Zero-insertion analyses could be partly confounded by invariant T cells such as MAIT and iNKT, though diverse VJ usage argued against such confounding for most clonotypes. A weaker excess of twin sharing was found in beta out-of-frame sequences because the signal-to-noise ratio was lowered by fewer shared sequences. Recombination models systematically underestimated out-of-frame TCR alpha sharing in monozygotic twins but agreed with sharing between unrelated individuals. Because the same donors could not be followed over many years, the conclusions depended on cross-sectional statistical analysis. Compared with coincidental sharing between unrelated individuals, out-of-frame TCR alpha sequences shared between twins had an excess of sequences with low generation probability. Fewer insertions were carried by abundant cord blood beta clonotypes; a weaker similar trend was observed in young adult naive repertoires, while no such trend was observed in memory repertoires.

CDR1 and CDR2, looked up from the germline V gene (reference sequence), are DFQATT and SNEGSKA. V is clipped by 6 bases and J by 1 base, and the sequence between their germline boundaries is 11 bases long. The CDR3 holds 13 amino acids from the cysteine to the phenylalanine. Left in the record is the CDR3 DNA by itself, 39 bases read in frame from the first base. The sequence links TRBV20-1 to TRBJ2-3; matching of 6 bases hints at TRBD2 as the D gene. The receptor comes from a newborn girl in good health. Source material: cord blood. The DNA sequence reads TGCAGTGCCAGGCAGCGGGGCACAGATACGCAGTATTTT. The resulting protein is CSARQRGTDTQYF.